This note documents a single TCR beta chain sequence. Its antigen is unidentified. At one end, the junction sequence differs from germline, possibly due to a read error. Other DNA variants within this sample encode the same CDR3. TCRdb's copy holds only in-frame clones and misses some; the assay was immunoSEQ multiplex PCR. This sample's table has dozens of clones. This sample is drawn from a study of tumour-infiltrating T cells in Burkitt lymphoma. Overall study: All epidemiological Burkitt lymphoma subtypes were represented in the cohort. Survival, overall and progression-free, tracked with productive clonality. Study-level findings and limits: Many Burkitt lymphoma patients shared several public clonotypes.

The sequence came from a human donor with relapsed Burkitt lymphoma. The specimen was tumor tissue from a relapse.

The CDR3 here is CASSLSPNIRPQHF. CDR3 DNA: TGTGCTAGCAGTTTATCGCCTAATATTAGGCCCCAGCATTTT. The rearrangement links TRBV27 to TRBJ1-5; D is ambiguous. Germline V gene lookup returns CDR1 MNHEY and CDR2 SMNVEV (reference sequence). The CDR3 sequence is 14 residues long.